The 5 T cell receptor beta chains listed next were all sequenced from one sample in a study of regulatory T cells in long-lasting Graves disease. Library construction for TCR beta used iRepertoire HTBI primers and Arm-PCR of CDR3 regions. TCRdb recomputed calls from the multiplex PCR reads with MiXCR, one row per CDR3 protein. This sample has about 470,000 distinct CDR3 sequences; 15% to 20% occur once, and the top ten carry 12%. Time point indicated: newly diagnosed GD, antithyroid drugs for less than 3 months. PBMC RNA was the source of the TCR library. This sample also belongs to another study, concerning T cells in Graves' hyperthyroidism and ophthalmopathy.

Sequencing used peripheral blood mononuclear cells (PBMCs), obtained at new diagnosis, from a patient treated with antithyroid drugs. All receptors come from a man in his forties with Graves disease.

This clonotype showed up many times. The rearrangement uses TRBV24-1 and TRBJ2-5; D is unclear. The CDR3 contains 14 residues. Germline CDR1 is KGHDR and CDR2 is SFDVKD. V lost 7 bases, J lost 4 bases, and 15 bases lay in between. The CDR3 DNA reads TGTGCCACCAGAGGACCGAACCCACGAGAGACCCAGTACTTC. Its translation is CATRGPNPRETQYF.

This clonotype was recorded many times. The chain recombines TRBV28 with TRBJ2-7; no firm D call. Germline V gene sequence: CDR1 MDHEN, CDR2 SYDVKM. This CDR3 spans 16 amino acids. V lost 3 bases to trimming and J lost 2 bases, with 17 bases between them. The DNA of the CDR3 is TGTGCCAGCAGTTTCGGCCCTCAAAGTTCCACCTACGAGCAGTACTTC. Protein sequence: CASSFGPQSSTYEQYF.

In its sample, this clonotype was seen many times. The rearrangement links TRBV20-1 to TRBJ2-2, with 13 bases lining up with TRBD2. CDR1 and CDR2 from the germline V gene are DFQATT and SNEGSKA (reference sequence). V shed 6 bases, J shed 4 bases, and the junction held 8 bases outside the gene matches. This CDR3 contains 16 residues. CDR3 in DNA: TGCAGTGCGCCAAGACTAGCGGGAGGCCTCACCGGGGAGCTGTTTTTT. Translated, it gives CSAPRLAGGLTGELFF.

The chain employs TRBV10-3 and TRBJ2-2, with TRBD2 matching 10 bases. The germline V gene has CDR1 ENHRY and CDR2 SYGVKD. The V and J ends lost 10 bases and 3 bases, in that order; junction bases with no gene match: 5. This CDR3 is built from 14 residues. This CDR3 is CATRTSGDTGELFF. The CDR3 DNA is TGTGCCACCCGGACTAGCGGCGACACCGGGGAGCTGTTTTTT.

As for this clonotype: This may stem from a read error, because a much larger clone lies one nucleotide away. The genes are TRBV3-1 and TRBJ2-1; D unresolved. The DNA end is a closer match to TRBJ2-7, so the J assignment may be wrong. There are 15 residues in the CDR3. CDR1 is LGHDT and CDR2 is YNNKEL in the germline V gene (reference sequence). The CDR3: CASSPSWTDDNEQYF. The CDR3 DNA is TGTGCCAGCAGCCCCTCGTGGACGGATGACAATGAGCAGTACTTC.